This passage covers 17 T cell receptor beta chains from one sample sequenced in a study of CD8 T cells in ankylosing spondylitis. One entry per CDR3 protein results from TCRdb running MiXCR on the 5' RACE reads. The sample holds approximately 260,000 distinct CDR3 sequences; over 8.5% are singletons and the top ten take about 6.8%. What was sequenced was blood, either unsorted or a sorted T cell fraction (not recorded which). Receptor source: a male donor with ankylosing spondylitis or in good health (not recorded which).

V gene TRBV12-3 or TRBV12-4 combines with J gene TRBJ1-2, with TRBD1 matching 7 bases. CDR3 size: 14 residues. J lost 3 bases, V lost 3 bases, and 4 bases had no gene match. In DNA form, the CDR3 reads TGTGCCAGCAGTTTGGCCACAGGGGACTATGGCTACACCTTC. Protein product: CASSLATGDYGYTF.

This clonotype appeared many times. The CDR3 loop reads CASSSSGTGFGGELFF. As DNA, the CDR3 is TGCGCCAGCAGCTCCTCCGGGACAGGGTTTGGCGGGGAGCTGTTTTTT. V is TRBV5-1 and J is TRBJ2-2; 9 nucleotides line up with TRBD1. Germline loops: CDR1 SGHRS, CDR2 YFSETQ. The CDR3 totals 16 residues. With V trimmed by 3 bases and J by 7 bases, 10 bases remained unmatched.

This clonotype was recorded many times. This chain joins TRBV10-3 and TRBJ1-4; no reliable D call. This CDR3 has 13 amino acids. The germline CDR1 and CDR2 sequences are ENHRY and SYGVKD. Trimming left V 4 bases short and J 8 bases short, with 11 bases between. CDR3 bases: TGTGCCATCAGTGGGACGGAACTCGAAAAACTGTTTTTT. The encoded protein is CAISGTELEKLFF.

The V gene is TRBV11-3, the J gene TRBJ2-1; the D is unclear. Germline CDR1 SGHNT, CDR2 YENEEA. V lost 2 bases and J 6 bases, leaving 8 bases between the germline ends. This CDR3 comprises 13 residues. DNA for the CDR3: TGTGCCAGCAGCTTAACTATGATCAATGAGCAGTTCTTC. This codes for CASSLTMINEQFF.

This clonotype was recorded at least ten times. The gene calls are TRBV10-1 and TRBJ2-1; D is unresolved. Germline CDR1 reads WNHNN; CDR2 reads SYGVQD (reference sequence). The V end was cut by 2 bases, the J end by 3 bases, with 26 bases between. CDR3 length equals 20 residues. For the CDR3, the DNA is TGCGCCAGCAGTGAGGGACCCACTCCGATAGGGCCTTGGGGCTACAATGAGCAGTTCTTC. This gives the protein CASSEGPTPIGPWGYNEQFF.

This clonotype has a count of ten or more. The rearrangement joins TRBV12-3 or TRBV12-4 to TRBJ2-2; D could derive from TRBD1 or TRBD2 (5 bases each). The CDR3 has 17 residues. Between the trimmed V and J ends, which lost 5 bases and 4 bases, there was a span of 20 bases. The CDR3 region has the DNA TGTGCCAGCAGTAAGCCGCTCACGGGGCGCGGCACCGGGGAGCTGTTTTTT. This sequence encodes CASSKPLTGRGTGELFF.

This clonotype was seen a few times. This chain links TRBV7-9 with TRBJ1-2, with a weak D call TRBD1 (6 bases). The CDR3 runs 13 residues. Germline CDR1 is SEHNR and CDR2 is FQNEAQ (reference sequence). V was shortened by 8 bases and J by 8 bases, with 18 bases between the two germline ends. CDR3 sequence reads: CASGDGGLQGYTF. CDR3 nucleotides: TGTGCCAGCGGGGATGGGGGGCTGCAAGGCTACACCTTC.

The CDR3 region has the DNA TGTGCCTGGAGTTCCGGCCAAGCTTATACGCAGTATTTT. Its translation: CAWSSGQAYTQYF. This chain links TRBV30 with TRBJ2-3; D gene unclear. The V end was cut by 2 bases, the J end by 7 bases, with 13 bases between. The CDR3 length is 13 residues. Germline CDR1 reads GTSNPN; CDR2 reads SVGIG (reference sequence).

This clonotype was counted between two and nine times. V gene TRBV6-2 or TRBV6-3 combines with J gene TRBJ2-6; possibly TRBD2 for D (5 bases). In germline, CDR1 is MNHEY, CDR2 SVGEGT. CDR3 length equals 15 residues. Trimming stripped 2 bases from V and 3 bases from J, with 8 bases between. CDR3 DNA sequence: TGTGCCAGCAGTTACGAAGGGAGTGGGGCCAACGTCCTGACTTTC. The encoded protein is CASSYEGSGANVLTF.

This chain connects TRBV20-1 to TRBJ1-1; D remains unclear. Germline loops: CDR1 DFQATT, CDR2 SNEGSKA (reference sequence). The V end was cut by 1 base, the J end by 0 bases, with 21 bases between. This CDR3 has 18 residues. CDR3 residues: CSARGLPGRVALNTEAFF. The CDR3, as DNA: TGCAGTGCTAGAGGGTTGCCCGGTCGGGTTGCCCTGAACACTGAAGCTTTCTTT.

This clonotype was observed a handful of times. With a much larger clone just one base away, this may be a read error. This rearrangement joins TRBV7-2 to TRBJ1-5, with 7 bases that match TRBD1. Germline V gene lookup returns CDR1 SGHTA and CDR2 FQGNSA. V lost 2 bases to trimming and J lost 9 bases; unmatched junction nucleotides: 7. The CDR3 runs to 14 residues. The CDR3 DNA follows: TGTGCCAGCAGCTTAATGACAGGGTATGGGCCCCAGCATTTT. Translation: CASSLMTGYGPQHF.

This clonotype was observed at least ten times. The chain is built from TRBV9 and TRBJ1-5, with D perhaps matching TRBD1 (5 bases). Trimming took off 3 bases at V and 4 bases at J, with 11 bases between the two ends. Germline assignment: CDR1 SGDLS and CDR2 YYNGEE. The CDR3 runs 14 residues. The CDR3 reads CASSAGTQNQPQHF. Here the CDR3 DNA reads TGTGCCAGCAGCGCCGGGACCCAAAATCAGCCCCAGCATTTT.

This clonotype was seen more than once but under ten times. The V gene is TRBV5-1, the J gene TRBJ2-3; 9 bases fit TRBD2. Looked up from germline, CDR1 is SGHRS and CDR2 is YFSETQ. The CDR3 covers 15 residues. The junction had 5 bases not matched to a gene; V was cut back by 0 bases and J by 6 bases. CDR3 nucleotides: TGCGCCAGCAGCTTGGGCCGAAGCGGGAGGGATACGCAGTATTTT. This sequence encodes CASSLGRSGRDTQYF. Full variable domain (missing parts from reference TRBV5-1 and TRBJ2-3): KAGVTQTPRYLIKTRGQQVTLSCSPISGHRSVSWYQQTPGQGLQFLFEYFSETQRNKGNFPGRFSGRQFSNSRSEMNVSTLELGDSALYLCASSLGRSGRDTQYFGPGTRLTVL.

This clonotype was counted many times. The chain carries TRBV28 and TRBJ1-5; D gene ambiguous. Germline CDR1 and CDR2: MDHEN and SYDVKM. Trimming removed 5 bases from V and 7 bases from J, with 9 bases in between. There are 12 residues in the CDR3. The CDR3: CASSPRSQPQHF. DNA for the CDR3: TGTGCCAGCAGTCCCAGGAGCCAGCCCCAGCATTTT.

The CDR3 sequence: CASSREWDGYTF. CDR3 DNA: TGTGCCAGTAGTAGAGAGTGGGACGGCTACACCTTC. This rearrangement joins TRBV19 to TRBJ1-2; perhaps TRBD1 as D (5 bases). The CDR3 covers 12 residues. The germline gives CDR1 LNHDA, CDR2 SQIVND (reference sequence). The V end lost 4 bases, the J end lost 8 bases, and 11 bases lay between the germline ends.

In this sample, this clonotype turned up many times. The chain couples TRBV12-3 or TRBV12-4 to TRBJ1-1; 7 positions agree with TRBD1. With 3 bases clipped from V and 11 bases from J, the junction kept 6 bases outside the gene matches. This CDR3 is 12 amino acids long. CDR3 nucleotide sequence: TGTGCCAGCAGTTTCATACAGGGGTGGGCTTTCTTT. Protein: CASSFIQGWAFF.

This clonotype has ten or more counts. The chain has TRBV29-1 and TRBJ1-2, with D possibly TRBD1 on 5 matching bases. The CDR3 covers 12 residues. Trimming shortened V by 6 bases and J by 6 bases, and 14 bases separated the two germline ends. Germline assignment: CDR1 SQVTM and CDR2 ANQGSEA. CDR3 region: CSVGVRGHGYTF. Written as DNA, the CDR3 is TGCAGCGTGGGGGTTAGGGGTCATGGCTACACCTTC.